These T cell receptor beta chains were read from a single sample in a study of OX40 agonist ivuxolimab in advanced cancers. Profiled with immunoSEQ multiplex PCR; TCRdb holds only in-frame clones, not every one. The sample contains about 79,000 clones, roughly 94% of which appear only once. Sequencing was performed on CD4+ or CD8+ T cells sorted from blood, taken in a trial of the OX40 agonist ivuxolimab. These receptors all stem from an adult with an advanced solid tumor such as melanoma, head and neck, liver or kidney cancer. Each CDR3 is given with its conserved first and last residue. The D gene is left open where the match is weak. A row's size may be missing; if present it is once, few, many or a size class.

size	J	V	D	CDR3	DNA
NA	TRBJ2-1	TRBV19	TRBD2	CASSTSGRSDNEQFF	TGTGCCAGTAGTACTAGCGGGAGATCGGACAATGAGCAGTTCTTC
NA	TRBJ2-7	TRBV5-1	TRBD1	CASSLPTGTGSSYEQYF	TGCGCCAGCAGCTTGCCCACCGGGACAGGGAGCTCCTACGAGCAGTACTTC
NA	TRBJ2-7	TRBV6-5	NA	CASSSPDIQGSYEQYF	TGTGCCAGCAGTTCCCCCGACATTCAGGGGAGCTACGAGCAGTACTTC
NA	TRBJ2-1	TRBV9	NA	CASSVWGDEQFF	TGTGCCAGCAGCGTATGGGGGGATGAGCAGTTCTTC
NA	TRBJ1-2	TRBV7-2	NA	CASRRTGGYGYTF	TGTGCCAGCAGGCGTACAGGAGGCTATGGCTACACCTTC
NA	TRBJ2-5	TRBV30	TRBD1	CAWRGQGVETQYF	TGTGCCTGGAGGGGACAGGGAGTGGAGACCCAGTACTTC
NA	TRBJ2-7	TRBV29-1	NA	CSVVHSYEQYF	TGCAGCGTTGTTCACAGCTACGAGCAGTACTTC
NA	TRBJ1-6	TRBV20-1	TRBD1	CSARVETGAIF	TGCAGTGCTAGAGTAGAGACAGGGGCCATTTTT
NA	TRBJ1-1	TRBV4-1	TRBD1	CASSQGGTGDRYTEAFF	TGCGCCAGCAGCCAAGGTGGGACAGGGGATCGATACACTGAAGCTTTCTTT
NA	TRBJ1-1	TRBV9	NA	CASSVGGAATEAFF	TGTGCCAGCAGCGTAGGCGGGGCGGCCACTGAAGCTTTCTTT
NA	TRBJ2-1	TRBV7-6	TRBD2	CASSLGLAPYNEQFF	TGTGCCAGCAGCTTAGGACTAGCCCCCTACAATGAGCAGTTCTTC
once	TRBJ1-2	TRBV19	NA	CASSIGRPLDGYTF	TGTGCCAGTAGTATAGGCAGGCCCTTAGATGGCTACACCTTC
NA	TRBJ2-5	TRBV11-2	TRBD2	CASSRGLAGGRGWETQYF	TGTGCCAGCAGCCGTGGACTAGCGGGAGGACGCGGTTGGGAGACCCAGTACTTC
once	TRBJ1-1	TRBV6-5	TRBD1	CASSYSTDRDAFF	TGTGCCAGCAGTTACTCGACGGACAGGGACGCTTTCTTT
once	TRBJ2-1	TRBV7-3	NA	CASSLLDSNEQFF	TGTGCCAGCAGCTTACTGGACAGCAATGAGCAGTTCTTC
NA	TRBJ1-4	TRBV6-6	NA	CASSYVGPANEKLFF	TGTGCCAGCAGTTACGTGGGGCCAGCGAATGAAAAACTGTTTTTT
NA	TRBJ2-2	TRBV7-6	NA	CASSFRGSGELFF	TGTGCCAGCAGCTTTAGGGGGTCCGGGGAGCTGTTTTTT
NA	TRBJ2-7	TRBV5-6	NA	CASSDQEAYEQYF	TGTGCCAGCAGCGACCAGGAAGCCTACGAGCAGTACTTC
NA	TRBJ2-2	TRBV9	NA	CASSLLNTGELFF	TGTGCCAGCAGTCTCTTAAACACCGGGGAGCTGTTTTTT
NA	TRBJ2-7	TRBV4-1	NA	CASSLLTGPYEQYF	TGCGCCAGCAGCCTCCTTACAGGCCCCTACGAGCAGTACTTC
few	TRBJ2-7	TRBV11-1	NA	CASSTNHPEQYF	TGTGCCAGCAGCACAAATCACCCTGAGCAGTACTTC
NA	TRBJ2-1	TRBV7-6	TRBD2	CASSQESGLANNEQFF	TGTGCCAGCAGCCAAGAGAGCGGACTAGCTAACAATGAGCAGTTCTTC
NA	TRBJ2-1	TRBV7-9	TRBD2	CASSERGGVEQFF	TGTGCCAGCAGCGAGCGGGGGGGCGTTGAGCAGTTCTTC
once	TRBJ2-7	TRBV27	NA	CASSPMPDPYEQYF	TGTGCCAGCAGCCCCATGCCCGATCCCTACGAGCAGTACTTC
few	TRBJ2-7	TRBV4-2	NA	CASSQEGLGYEQYF	TGTGCCAGCAGCCAAGAGGGTTTAGGATACGAGCAGTACTTC
NA	TRBJ1-2	TRBV15	NA	CATGATNYGYTF	TGTGCCACCGGGGCTACAAATTATGGCTACACCTTC
NA	TRBJ2-5	TRBV27	TRBD2	CASSLSSLAGETQYF	TGTGCCAGCAGTTTATCGAGCCTAGCGGGAGAGACCCAGTACTTC
NA	TRBJ2-3	TRBV9	TRBD2	CASSPGASGLLEVDTQYF	TGTGCCAGCAGCCCAGGGGCTAGCGGGCTTCTGGAGGTAGATACGCAGTATTTT
NA	TRBJ1-2	TRBV28	TRBD1	CASSPRRGFNYGYTF	TGTGCCAGCAGTCCCCGCAGGGGGTTTAACTATGGCTACACCTTC
once	TRBJ1-3	TRBV7-3	TRBD1	CASRHRDRATRVAGNTIYF	TGTGCCAGCAGACACCGGGACAGGGCGACTAGGGTAGCTGGAAACACCATATATTTT
few	TRBJ1-1	TRBV20-1	NA	CSVEGSEAFF	TGCAGTGTTGAGGGGTCTGAAGCTTTCTTT
NA	TRBJ1-5	TRBV21-1	NA	CASKWEAGQVGNQPQHF	TGTGCCAGCAAATGGGAGGCAGGGCAAGTTGGCAATCAGCCCCAGCATTTT
NA	TRBJ1-5	TRBV12-1	NA	CASSFDRLASNQPQHF	TGTGCCAGCAGCTTCGACAGGTTGGCCTCAAATCAGCCCCAGCATTTT
NA	TRBJ2-1	TRBV19	TRBD2	CASAGTSGSESSYNEQFF	TGTGCCAGTGCCGGGACTAGCGGGTCGGAAAGCTCCTACAATGAGCAGTTCTTC
NA	TRBJ2-7	TRBV4-2	NA	CASREGLSDEQYF	TGTGCCAGCAGGGAGGGGCTATCGGACGAGCAGTACTTC
once	TRBJ1-2	TRBV5-6	NA	CASSLVRARGGYTF	TGTGCCAGCAGCTTGGTTAGGGCGAGAGGCGGCTACACCTTC
once	TRBJ2-1	TRBV4-2	TRBD2	CASSLSPGLAGDEQFF	TGTGCCAGCAGCCTTTCACCGGGACTAGCAGGCGATGAGCAGTTCTTC
NA	TRBJ2-5	TRBV7-3	TRBD1	CASSLDRTETQYF	TGTGCCAGCAGCTTGGACAGGACCGAGACCCAGTACTTC
NA	TRBJ2-7	TRBV5-4	NA	CASSLGGTNEQYF	TGTGCCAGCAGCTTGGGGGGTACCAACGAGCAGTACTTC
once	TRBJ2-2	TRBV27	NA	CASMGQPNRELFF	TGTGCCAGCATGGGACAACCCAACCGGGAGCTGTTTTTT
NA	TRBJ2-5	TRBV19	NA	CASSIRDSQETQYF	TGTGCCAGTAGTATTCGTGACAGCCAAGAGACCCAGTACTTC
NA	TRBJ1-1	TRBV28	NA	CASSLGGEITEAFF	TGTGCCAGCAGTCTGGGAGGGGAGATCACTGAAGCTTTCTTT
NA	TRBJ2-7	TRBV4-1	NA	CASSQGSEQYF	TGCGCCAGCAGCCAAGGAAGCGAGCAGTACTTC
NA	TRBJ2-7	TRBV5-6	NA	CASSLYGEQYF	TGTGCCAGCAGCTTGTATGGCGAGCAGTACTTC
NA	TRBJ2-7	TRBV29-1	NA	CSVDRGTDYEQYF	TGCAGCGTTGATCGCGGGACAGACTACGAGCAGTACTTC
NA	TRBJ2-5	TRBV4-1	NA	CASSQSRGGGQETQYF	TGCGCCAGCAGCCAGAGTCGGGGCGGTGGGCAAGAGACCCAGTACTTC
NA	TRBJ1-5	TRBV7-9	NA	CASSSGTQSNQPQHF	TGTGCCAGCAGTTCCGGGACACAGAGCAATCAGCCCCAGCATTTT
NA	TRBJ2-2	TRBV28	NA	CASSSLGPTGELFF	TGTGCCAGCAGTTCACTTGGACCAACCGGGGAGCTGTTTTTT